This TCR beta chain stems from a study of blood T cell repertoires in COVID-19. Study summary: Samples taken during acute and convalescent COVID-19 were collected in the United States, Italy and Spain. T cells, B-cell-depleted T cells, or PBMCs supplied cDNA or gDNA.

Germline loops: CDR1 SGHRS, CDR2 YFSETQ. The CDR3 has 15 residues. V gave up 4 bases and J gave up 4 bases; unmatched junction bases: 7. Authors' methods: Amplification with reference gene primers provided the estimates of nucleated cell counts. Sequencing was performed with immunoSEQ multiplex PCR; in TCRdb, only in-frame clones are kept and a portion is missing. V, J and clone size are those of that table, while D and trimming were read from the DNA. The table has about 46,000 clones, around 83% seen once. The rearrangement joins TRBV5-1 to TRBJ1-2; 10 nucleotides line up with TRBD1. This receptor was taken from a man between 60 and 75 years old with acute or convalescent COVID-19. Sequencing was performed on peripheral blood. This CDR3 reads CASSLGTGEGYGYTF. As DNA, the CDR3 is TGCGCCAGCAGCCTGGGGACAGGGGAGGGCTATGGCTACACCTTC.